Below, 10 T cell receptor beta chains from the same sample are listed, as sequenced in a study of CD8 T cells in Susac syndrome. RNA amounts of roughly 0.45 to 1 ug underwent reverse transcription with random hexamers. In TCRdb, the immunoSEQ multiplex PCR reads were re-called with MiXCR into one record per CDR3 protein. The sample records about 200,000 distinct CDR3 sequences, 92% being singletons. The sequenced sample was CD8+ T cells from PBMCs. These receptor sequences come from a human donor with multiple sclerosis.

The CDR3 spells CASSDLETQYF. In DNA, the CDR3 is TGCGCCAGCAGTGACCTGGAGACCCAGTACTTC. The J gene is TRBJ2-5, the V gene TRBV10-2; D uncertain. The CDR3 runs 11 residues. Germline loops: CDR1 WSHSY, CDR2 SAAADI. V shed 3 bases and J shed 5 bases, with 4 bases lying between them.

This chain connects TRBV7-9 to TRBJ1-1; possibly TRBD1 for D (6 bases). CDR3 length: 12 residues. Germline V CDR1 and CDR2: SEHNR, FQNEAQ (reference sequence). Deletions cut 7 bases from V and 4 bases from J, with 10 bases between. CDR3 bases: TGTGCCAGCACCGCAGGGGCCACTGAAGCTTTCTTT. Protein sequence: CASTAGATEAFF. The entire variable domain, with the rest obtained from reference TRBV7-9 and TRBJ1-1, is as follows: DTGVSQNPRHKITKRGQNVTFRCDPISEHNRLYWYRQTLGQGPEFLTYFQNEAQLEKSRLLSDRFSAERPKGSFSTLEIQRTEQGDSAMYLCASTAGATEAFFGQGTRLTVV.

This clonotype was observed a few times. The V gene is TRBV2, the J gene TRBJ1-2, with TRBD1 identical over 7 bases. Germline trimming cut 7 bases from V and 5 bases from J; bases unmatched to any gene: 13. Germline-derived CDR1 and CDR2 are SNHLY and FYNNEI. The CDR3 consists of 15 residues. CDR3 sequence reads: CASMGRQGEGYGYTF. The CDR3 DNA reads TGTGCCAGCATGGGGAGGCAGGGGGAAGGTTATGGCTACACCTTC.

V gene TRBV5-6 combines with J gene TRBJ2-1; 9 bases are shared with TRBD1. Looked up from germline, CDR1 is SGHDT and CDR2 is YYEEEE. The length of the CDR3 is 15 residues. J gave up 7 bases and V 2 bases, and 7 bases lay outside the gene matches. This CDR3 is CASSFWTGEWNEQFF. The DNA of the CDR3 is TGTGCCAGCAGCTTCTGGACAGGGGAATGGAATGAGCAGTTCTTC.

The chain employs TRBV5-4 and TRBJ2-1; D might be TRBD1 (6 bases). CDR1 and CDR2 (germline): SGHNT, YYREEE (reference sequence). Trimming took off 1 base at V and 3 bases at J, with 11 bases between the two ends. The CDR3 length is 15 residues. The CDR3, as DNA: TGTGCCAGCAGCTTGAAGGGACACCTCTACAATGAGCAGTTCTTC. This gives the protein CASSLKGHLYNEQFF.

The V call is TRBV27, the J call TRBJ2-1, with a possible D match to TRBD2 (6 bases). V lost 8 bases, J lost 0 bases, and 11 bases lay in between. The CDR3 sequence is 14 residues long. Germline lookup yields CDR1 MNHEY and CDR2 SMNVEV (reference sequence). This chain's CDR3 is CASAGGNSYNEQFF. In DNA, the CDR3 is TGTGCCAGCGCTGGGGGGAACTCCTACAATGAGCAGTTCTTC.

The chain joins TRBV14 to TRBJ2-7; possibly TRBD1 for D (7 bases). CDR1 is SGHDN and CDR2 is FVKESK in the germline V gene. The CDR3 is made up of 17 amino acids. Trimming stripped 1 base from V and 0 bases from J, with 16 bases between. The CDR3 loop is CASSQAGRDSSSYEQYF. CDR3 coding DNA: TGTGCCAGCAGCCAAGCCGGGCGGGACAGCAGCTCCTACGAGCAGTACTTC. The entire variable domain, with the rest obtained from reference TRBV14 and TRBJ2-7, is as follows: EAGVTQFPSHSVIEKGQTVTLRCDPISGHDNLYWYRRVMGKEIKFLLHFVKESKQDESGMPNNRFLAERTGGTYSTLKVQPAELEDSGVYFCASSQAGRDSSSYEQYFGPGTRLTVT.

This clonotype was recorded once. The J gene is TRBJ2-7, the V gene TRBV19; D is perhaps TRBD2 (5 bases). V lost 5 bases and J 2 bases, leaving 19 bases between the germline ends. CDR3 length: 16 residues. Looked up from germline, CDR1 is LNHDA and CDR2 is SQIVND (reference sequence). The CDR3 DNA sequence: TGTGCCAGTAGTCCCTCGGACTGGCCTGCGACCTACGAGCAGTACTTC. This translates into CASSPSDWPATYEQYF.

The chain has TRBV30 and TRBJ2-3; 10 bases are a match to TRBD1. The V segment lost 1 base and the J segment 5 bases; nucleotides outside the gene matches: 9. The CDR3 consists of 16 residues. CDR1 is GTSNPN and CDR2 is SVGIG in the germline V gene (reference sequence). The CDR3 nucleotides read TGTGCCTGGAGTGGCAGGCTCGGGACAGGGGAAGATACGCAGTATTTT. Residues: CAWSGRLGTGEDTQYF.

The chain couples TRBV6-5 to TRBJ2-7, with TRBD1 identical over 9 bases. Germline V lookup: CDR1 MNHEY, CDR2 SVGAGI. With 2 bases clipped from V and 6 bases from J, the junction kept 2 bases outside the gene matches. The CDR3 runs 13 residues. The CDR3 is CASSYGTGSEQYF. CDR3 bases: TGTGCCAGCAGTTACGGGACAGGGTCCGAGCAGTACTTC.